This T cell receptor (beta chain) emerged from a study of metastatic and nonmetastatic thyroid tumors. The wider study: Across blood and tumor or nodule tissue, repertoires from malignant and benign thyroid patients were compared with one another.

This clone occurred once. Antigen unknown. As handled by the study authors: Clinicopathological groups supplied CDR3 differences that were used to build a distant-metastasis classifier for papillary thyroid cancer. Using MiXCR, TCRdb reanalyzed the PCR reads. TCRdb, rather than the study authors, made the V and J calls. The sample contains tens of thousands of clones, less than 25% of which appear only once. Broader study findings: Malignant thyroid tumors reportedly exceeded benign nodules significantly in TCR beta diversity, with the difference appearing in blood and tumor.

The CDR3 runs 16 residues. Germline lookup yields CDR1 MGHRA and CDR2 YSYEKL. V lost 0 bases, J lost 3 bases, and 15 bases lay in between. Every patient was untreated before thyroid surgery. This chain uses TRBV4-1 with TRBJ2-7; D is perhaps TRBD1 (6 bases). The receptor comes from a female donor with papillary thyroid cancer or a benign thyroid nodule (not recorded which). Some clones in this sample may be carry-over from other donors' samples. Sequenced material: blood. CDR3 region: CASSQDQGGHFYEQYF. DNA for the CDR3: TGCGCCAGCAGCCAAGATCAAGGGGGACACTTCTACGAGCAGTACTTC.